This T cell receptor (beta chain) was sequenced for a study of blood T cell repertoires in COVID-19. Turning to the study itself: Italy, Spain and the United States were the sources of the convalescent and acute COVID-19 samples.

Some clones are missing from TCRdb's copy, which holds only in-frame ones; the method was immunoSEQ multiplex PCR. The sample records about 120,000 clones, 65% to 80% being singletons. The sequenced sample consisted of peripheral blood. The sequence derives from a man aged 45 to 65 with acute or convalescent COVID-19.

DNA for the CDR3: TGTGCCAGCAGTTCCGCTGCGGGAGTGGAGACCCAGTACTTC. It translates to CASSSAAGVETQYF. The chain uses TRBV28 and TRBJ2-5; TRBD2 matches 7 bases. Per germline, CDR1 MDHEN and CDR2 SYDVKM. J was trimmed by 5 bases and V by 4 bases; bases with no gene match: 7. This CDR3 is built from 14 residues.